Below, 16 T cell receptor beta chains from the same sample are listed, as sequenced in a study of regulatory T cells in long-lasting Graves disease. Combining iRepertoire HTBI primers with Arm-PCR of CDR3 regions, the authors built TCR beta libraries. Each CDR3 protein is one row after TCRdb ran MiXCR on the multiplex PCR reads. The sample comprises approximately 470,000 distinct CDR3 sequences, roughly 15% of which are singletons, and more than 9% rests with the top ten. Time point specified: newly diagnosed GD, antithyroid drugs for less than 3 months. The TCR library used RNA extracted from PBMCs. This sample also appeared in a second study, on T cells in Graves' hyperthyroidism and ophthalmopathy.

The specimen was peripheral blood mononuclear cells (PBMCs), collected at new diagnosis, from a patient treated with antithyroid drugs. These receptors were collected from a man aged 40-49 years with Graves disease.

This clonotype was recorded many times. The CDR3 DNA reads TGTGCCAGCAGCGTAGACAGCGGGAGCTCCTACAATGAGCAGTTCTTC. It encodes CASSVDSGSSYNEQFF. This chain uses TRBV9 with TRBJ2-1; 8 positions agree with TRBD2. J was trimmed by 0 bases and V by 0 bases; bases with no gene match: 2. This CDR3 is 16 amino acids long. The germline V gene has CDR1 SGDLS and CDR2 YYNGEE.

At least ten counts were recorded for this clonotype. J is TRBJ2-1 and V is TRBV30; TRBD2 agrees at 7 bases. Trimming cost V 0 bases and J 8 bases; bases outside gene matches: 7. The CDR3 is 14 amino acids. Germline V gives CDR1 GTSNPN, CDR2 SVGIG (reference sequence). The CDR3 loop is CAWSVGGSVYEQFF. The CDR3 nucleotides are TGTGCCTGGAGTGTGGGCGGGAGTGTTTATGAGCAGTTCTTC.

This clonotype has at least ten counts. The J gene is TRBJ2-7, the V gene TRBV13; D might be TRBD1 or TRBD2, each matching 5 bases. The CDR3 extends over 15 amino acids. V dropped 5 bases and J dropped 6 bases, with 20 bases sitting between them. Per germline, CDR1 PRHDT and CDR2 FYEKMQ (reference sequence). The CDR3, as DNA: TGTGCCAGCAGCACCCGATCCGGGGCTAGGGCCGAGCAGTACTTC. This codes for CASSTRSGARAEQYF.

The sample holds many counts of this clonotype. This rearrangement joins TRBV6-1 to TRBJ2-1, with unresolved D. The CDR3 covers 14 residues. Per germline, CDR1 MNHNS and CDR2 SASEGT. Trimming cost V 10 bases and J 10 bases, with 23 bases left between them. CDR3 region: CAITPVSLTREQFF. CDR3 sequence (DNA): TGTGCCATTACTCCGGTTTCCCTTACTCGGGAGCAGTTCTTC.

At least ten counts were recorded for this clonotype. V and J are TRBV2 and TRBJ2-7; possibly TRBD2 for D (7 bases). This CDR3 has 15 amino acids. Trimming shortened V by 6 bases and J by 2 bases, and 17 bases separated the two germline ends. Germline lookup yields CDR1 SNHLY and CDR2 FYNNEI. The CDR3 loop is CASSMQGRVPYEQYF. Here the CDR3 DNA reads TGTGCCAGCAGCATGCAGGGGAGGGTACCCTACGAGCAGTACTTC. Drawing the rest from reference TRBV2 and TRBJ2-7, the complete variable domain is EPEVTQTPSHQVTQMGQEVILRCVPISNHLYFYWYRQILGQKVEFLVSFYNNEISEKSEIFDDQFSVERPDGSNFTLKIRSTKLEDSAMYFCASSMQGRVPYEQYFGPGTRLTVT.

This clonotype was recorded a few times. This sequence joins TRBV3-1 and TRBJ2-4; the match to TRBD1 covers 12 bases. Germline assignment: CDR1 LGHDT and CDR2 YNNKEL (reference sequence). Losses at the gene ends were 1 base for V and 2 bases for J; bases not matched to a gene: 0. This CDR3 comprises 16 residues. CDR3 bases: TGTGCCAGCAGCCAAGGGGACAGGGGGCCCAAAAACATTCAGTACTTC. It yields the protein CASSQGDRGPKNIQYF. The full variable domain, in which reference TRBV3-1 and TRBJ2-4 provide the parts outside the CDR3, is DTAVSQTPKYLVTQMGNDKSIKCEQNLGHDTMYWYKQDSKKFLKIMFSYNNKELIINETVPNRFSPKSPDKAHLNLHINSLELGDSAVYFCASSQGDRGPKNIQYFGAGTRLSVL.

This clonotype has ten or more counts. The chain combines TRBV20-1 with TRBJ1-5, with a weak D call TRBD1 (5 bases). The CDR3 spans 15 residues. The V end lost 0 bases, the J end lost 4 bases, and 13 bases lay between the germline ends. Germline V gives CDR1 DFQATT, CDR2 SNEGSKA (reference sequence). The CDR3 protein is CSAREAGLRNQPQHF. The CDR3 DNA follows: TGCAGTGCTAGAGAGGCAGGGCTTAGGAATCAGCCCCAGCATTTT.

This clonotype occurred many times. The chain links TRBV2 to TRBJ1-4; possible D gene TRBD1, 5 bases. Germline CDR1 reads SNHLY; CDR2 reads FYNNEI. The CDR3 extends over 13 amino acids. V dropped 7 bases and J dropped 3 bases, with 9 bases sitting between them. CDR3 nucleotides: TGTGCCAGCACGCGGGGACCTAATGAAAAACTGTTTTTT. It yields the protein CASTRGPNEKLFF.

This clonotype was seen ten or more times. The rearrangement uses TRBV28 and TRBJ2-7; the D call may be TRBD1 or TRBD2 (5 bases each). Germline CDR1 reads MDHEN; CDR2 reads SYDVKM. The CDR3 has 19 amino acids. V was cut by 4 bases and J by 2 bases, with 27 bases left in between. The CDR3 DNA reads as TGTGCCAGCAGTTCCCCGGGGACGGGAAAACTAATACTTACCTACGAGCAGTACTTC. This codes for CASSSPGTGKLILTYEQYF.

This chain links TRBV7-6 with TRBJ2-3; the D call may be TRBD1 or TRBD2 (5 bases each). The V and J ends lost 5 bases and 4 bases respectively, with 19 bases between them. The CDR3 runs 16 residues. From germline, CDR1 is SGHVS and CDR2 FNYEAQ. CDR3 loop: CASSPAARVFPDTQYF. The CDR3 nucleotides read TGTGCCAGCAGCCCAGCGGCCAGGGTCTTTCCAGATACGCAGTATTTT.

The sample holds a few counts of this clonotype. This clone may be a read error of a much larger clone one base away. Here the CDR3 DNA reads TGTGCCAGCAGTGATCTCGGTCGAGCGGGTAGCACAGATACGCAGTATTTT. Its translation is CASSDLGRAGSTDTQYF. The chain joins TRBV2 to TRBJ2-3, with D possibly matching TRBD2 (6 bases). Trimming pared 3 bases from V and 0 bases from J, leaving 16 bases between. Germline V gene sequence: CDR1 SNHLY, CDR2 FYNNEI. This CDR3 region has 17 residues.

This rearrangement joins TRBV27 to TRBJ1-5, with unresolved D. This CDR3 has 13 residues. The germline V and J ends were trimmed by 3 bases and 4 bases, with 7 bases remaining between them. CDR1 and CDR2 from the germline V gene are MNHEY and SMNVEV (reference sequence). CDR3 nucleotide sequence: TGTGCCAGCAGTTTGTCAGAAAATCAGCCCCAGCATTTT. Its translation is CASSLSENQPQHF.

This clonotype was detected many times. This chain connects TRBV24-1 to TRBJ2-1, with D tentatively TRBD1 (5 bases). Germline CDR1 is KGHDR and CDR2 is SFDVKD. The CDR3 has 14 residues. V was pared by 1 base and J by 5 bases, with 8 bases between. CDR3 in DNA: TGTGCCACCAGTGATTTTTCAGGGAACAATGAGCAGTTCTTC. Its translation: CATSDFSGNNEQFF.

This clonotype has at least ten counts. The genes are TRBV7-8 and TRBJ1-5, with a tentative D call TRBD1 (5 bases). This CDR3 has 15 amino acids. With 1 base removed from V and 7 bases from J, the gap between germline ends came to 14 bases. CDR1 is SGHVS and CDR2 is FQNEAQ in the germline V gene. The CDR3: CASSLDRGERQPQHF. CDR3 coding DNA: TGTGCCAGCAGCTTAGATCGGGGGGAAAGGCAGCCCCAGCATTTT.

This clonotype was counted at least ten times. CDR3: CASREGPPGEQYF. The CDR3 DNA is TGTGCCAGCAGAGAGGGTCCACCGGGAGAGCAGTACTTC. This chain links TRBV2 with TRBJ2-7, with D possibly matching TRBD2 (5 bases). The CDR3 is made up of 13 amino acids. V lost 6 bases and J lost 7, with 16 bases in between. Germline V CDR1 and CDR2: SNHLY, FYNNEI.

The table lists this clonotype with a few counts. This chain uses TRBV19 with TRBJ1-1; no clear D gene. Deletions cut 5 bases from V and 0 bases from J, with 7 bases between. From germline, CDR1 is LNHDA and CDR2 SQIVND (reference sequence). CDR3 length equals 13 residues. CDR3 amino acids: CASSRPMNTEAFF. The CDR3 nucleotides are TGTGCCAGTAGTCGTCCCATGAACACTGAAGCTTTCTTT.